The clone carrying this T cell receptor beta chain has only a few counts. Its antigen is unidentified. The source of the sample is a study of cytomegalovirus exposure and HLA in healthy donors. The study's findings and limits: Several of the most significant clusters were apparently associated with common viral pathogens in a later analysis. A link between a missense DCLRE1C variant and TCR beta V- and J-gene trimming emerged from a later analysis. CMV serostatus stood as the only immune exposure information on hand. A later analysis, which compared TCR beta chains of equal frequency, found the HLA-associated ones more clonally expanded.

This CDR3 spans 14 amino acids. The ends lost 3 bases at V and 7 bases at J; junction bases unmatched: 3. The germline V gene encodes CDR1 SGHTA and CDR2 FQGNSA. Both 60 Vbeta primers and 13 Jbeta primers went into the PCR. Produced via immunoSEQ multiplex PCR; TCRdb's table is partial and in-frame only. The repertoire holds about 100,000 clones, over 70% seen once, with about 7% in the top ten. The TCR was taken from a man between 45 and 60 years old in good health and CMV-seropositive. The V gene is TRBV7-2, the J gene TRBJ1-5; 10 bases map to TRBD1. The specimen sequenced was PBMCs. The CDR3 DNA reads as TGTGCCAGCAGCTTTGACAGGGGGCTCCAGCCCCAGCATTTT. This sequence encodes CASSFDRGLQPQHF. The entire variable domain, with the rest obtained from reference TRBV7-2 and TRBJ1-5, is as follows: GAGVSQSPSNKVTEKGKDVELRCDPISGHTALYWYRQSLGQGLEFLIYFQGNSAPDKSGLPSDRFSAERTGGSVSTLTIQRTQQEDSAVYLCASSFDRGLQPQHFGDGTRLSIL.